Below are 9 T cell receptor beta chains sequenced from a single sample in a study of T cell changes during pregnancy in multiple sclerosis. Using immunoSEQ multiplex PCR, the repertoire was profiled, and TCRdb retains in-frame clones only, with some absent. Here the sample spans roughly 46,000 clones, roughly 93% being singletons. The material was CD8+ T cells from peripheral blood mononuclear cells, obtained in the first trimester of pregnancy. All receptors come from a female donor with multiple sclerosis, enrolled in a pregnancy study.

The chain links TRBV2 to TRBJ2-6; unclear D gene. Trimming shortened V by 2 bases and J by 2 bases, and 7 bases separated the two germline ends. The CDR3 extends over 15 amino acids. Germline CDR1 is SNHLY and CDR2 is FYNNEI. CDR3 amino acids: CASSESDAGANVLTF. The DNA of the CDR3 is TGTGCCAGCAGTGAAAGCGATGCTGGGGCCAACGTCCTGACTTTC.

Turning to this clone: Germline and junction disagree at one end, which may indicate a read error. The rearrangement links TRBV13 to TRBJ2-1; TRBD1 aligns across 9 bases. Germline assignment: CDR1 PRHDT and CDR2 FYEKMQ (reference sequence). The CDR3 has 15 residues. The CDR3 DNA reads TGTGCCAGCAGTTTAGGACAGGGGACCTACAATGAGCAGTTCTTC. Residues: CASSLGQGTYNEQFF. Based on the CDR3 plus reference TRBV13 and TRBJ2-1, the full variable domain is AAGVIQSPRHLIKEKRETATLKCYPIPRHDTVYWYQQGPGQDPQFLISFYEKMQSDKGSIPDRFSAQQFSDYHSELNMSSLELGDSALYFCASSLGQGTYNEQFFGPGTRLTVL.

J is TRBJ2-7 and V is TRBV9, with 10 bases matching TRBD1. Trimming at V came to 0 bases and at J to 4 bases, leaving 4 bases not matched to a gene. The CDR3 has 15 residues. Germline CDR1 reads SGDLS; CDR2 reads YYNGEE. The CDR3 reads CASSVEGTGVYEQYF. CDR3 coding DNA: TGTGCCAGCAGCGTAGAGGGGACAGGGGTATACGAGCAGTACTTC.

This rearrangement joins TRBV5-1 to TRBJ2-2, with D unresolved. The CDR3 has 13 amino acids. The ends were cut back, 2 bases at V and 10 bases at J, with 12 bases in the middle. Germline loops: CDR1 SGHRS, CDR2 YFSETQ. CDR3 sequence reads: CASSFAGSVELFF. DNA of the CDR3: TGCGCCAGCAGCTTTGCCGGTTCGGTGGAGCTGTTTTTT.

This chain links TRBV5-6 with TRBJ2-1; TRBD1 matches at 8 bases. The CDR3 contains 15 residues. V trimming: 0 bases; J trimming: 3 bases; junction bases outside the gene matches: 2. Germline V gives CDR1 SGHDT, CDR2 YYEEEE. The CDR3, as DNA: TGTGCCAGCAGCTTGGGTGGGACAGGCTACAATGAGCAGTTCTTC. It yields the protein CASSLGGTGYNEQFF.

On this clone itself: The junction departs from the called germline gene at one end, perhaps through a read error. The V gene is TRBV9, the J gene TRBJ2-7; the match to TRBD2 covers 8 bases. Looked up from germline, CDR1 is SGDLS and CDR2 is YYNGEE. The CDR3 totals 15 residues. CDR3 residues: CASSAPLAEDSGSNF. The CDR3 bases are TGTGCCAGCAGCGCCCCACTAGCGGAGGATTCAGGTTCGAACTTC.

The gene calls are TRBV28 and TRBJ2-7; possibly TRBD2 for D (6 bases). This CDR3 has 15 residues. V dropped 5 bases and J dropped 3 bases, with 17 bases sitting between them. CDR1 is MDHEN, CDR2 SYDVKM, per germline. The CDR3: CASSPLFGRLYEQYF. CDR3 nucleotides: TGTGCCAGCAGTCCTCTGTTTGGGAGGCTCTACGAGCAGTACTTC.

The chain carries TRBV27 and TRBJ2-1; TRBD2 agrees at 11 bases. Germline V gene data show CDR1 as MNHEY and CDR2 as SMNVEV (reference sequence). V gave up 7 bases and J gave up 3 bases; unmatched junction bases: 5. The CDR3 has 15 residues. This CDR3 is CASIQLAGDYNEQFF. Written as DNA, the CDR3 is TGTGCCAGCATCCAACTAGCGGGAGACTACAATGAGCAGTTCTTC.

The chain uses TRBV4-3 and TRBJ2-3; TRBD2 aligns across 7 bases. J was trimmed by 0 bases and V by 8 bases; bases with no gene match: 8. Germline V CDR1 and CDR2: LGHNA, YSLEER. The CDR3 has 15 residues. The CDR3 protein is CASGTSALSTDTQYF. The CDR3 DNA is TGCGCCAGCGGCACTAGCGCCCTAAGCACAGATACGCAGTATTTT.